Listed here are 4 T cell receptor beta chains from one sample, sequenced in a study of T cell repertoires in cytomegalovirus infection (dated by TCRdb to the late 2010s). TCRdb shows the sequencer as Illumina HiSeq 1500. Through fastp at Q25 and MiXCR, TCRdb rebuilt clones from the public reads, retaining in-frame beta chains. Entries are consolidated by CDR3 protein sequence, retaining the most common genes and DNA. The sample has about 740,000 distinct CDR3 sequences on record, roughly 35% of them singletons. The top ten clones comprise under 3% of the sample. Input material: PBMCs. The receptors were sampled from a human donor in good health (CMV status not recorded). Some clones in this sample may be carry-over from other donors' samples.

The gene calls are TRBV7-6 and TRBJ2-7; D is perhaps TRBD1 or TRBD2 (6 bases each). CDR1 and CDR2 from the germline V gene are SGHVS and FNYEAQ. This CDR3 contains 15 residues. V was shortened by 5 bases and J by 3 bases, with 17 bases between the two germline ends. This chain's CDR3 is CASSPHQGTYYEQYF. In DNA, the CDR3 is TGTGCCAGCAGCCCTCACCAGGGGACTTACTACGAGCAGTACTTC. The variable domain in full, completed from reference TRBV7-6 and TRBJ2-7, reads GAGVSQSPRYKVTKRGQDVALRCDPISGHVSLYWYRQALGQGPEFLTYFNYEAQQDKSGLPNDRFSAERPEGSISTLTIQRTEQRDSAMYRCASSPHQGTYYEQYFGPGTRLTVT.

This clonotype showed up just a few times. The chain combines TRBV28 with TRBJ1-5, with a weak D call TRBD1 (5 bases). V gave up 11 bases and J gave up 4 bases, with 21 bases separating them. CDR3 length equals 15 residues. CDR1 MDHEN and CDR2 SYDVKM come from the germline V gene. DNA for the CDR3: TGTGCCGCCGGGCTCGGGGGTCATGGAAATCAGCCCCAGCATTTT. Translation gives CAAGLGGHGNQPQHF.

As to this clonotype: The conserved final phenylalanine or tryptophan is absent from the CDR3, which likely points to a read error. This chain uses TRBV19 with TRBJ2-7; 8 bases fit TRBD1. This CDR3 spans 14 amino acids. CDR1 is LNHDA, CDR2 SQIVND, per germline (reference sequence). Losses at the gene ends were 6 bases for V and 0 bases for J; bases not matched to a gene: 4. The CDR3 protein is CASRDRAYSYEQYL. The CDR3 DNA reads TGTGCCAGTAGGGACAGGGCTTACTCCTACGAGCAGTACTTA.

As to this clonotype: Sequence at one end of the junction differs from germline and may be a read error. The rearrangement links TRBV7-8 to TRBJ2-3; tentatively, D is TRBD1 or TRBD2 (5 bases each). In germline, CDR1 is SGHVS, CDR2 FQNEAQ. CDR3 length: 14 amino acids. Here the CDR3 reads CASSLGTSTYTQYF. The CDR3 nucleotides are TGTGCCAGCAGCTTGGGGACCTCCACATATACGCAGTATTTT.